What follows are 19 T cell receptor beta chains derived from one specimen sequenced in a study of blood T cell repertoires in COVID-19. Measured with immunoSEQ multiplex PCR; TCRdb has only the in-frame clones, and not every one. The sample gives 220,000 or so clones, around four fifths of which show up once; roughly 8.2% is in the top ten. Sequencing used peripheral blood. Receptors were obtained from a woman over 75 with COVID-19, enrolled during active disease.

The rearrangement links TRBV24-1 to TRBJ2-2; 9 nucleotides align to TRBD2. The J segment lost 5 bases and the V segment lost 1 base, leaving 4 bases of the junction unmatched. Germline-derived CDR1 and CDR2 are KGHDR and SFDVKD. CDR3 length: 16 amino acids. The CDR3 region has the DNA TGTGCCACCAGTGATTTCCGTAGCGGGAGAACCGGGGAGCTGTTTTTT. It codes for CATSDFRSGRTGELFF.

The rearrangement uses TRBV20-1 and TRBJ1-3; D ambiguous. V lost 3 bases, J lost 0 bases, and 6 bases lay in between. CDR3 length equals 13 residues. The germline gives CDR1 DFQATT, CDR2 SNEGSKA (reference sequence). CDR3 region: CSASAVSGNTIYF. CDR3 nucleotides: TGCAGTGCTAGTGCGGTCTCTGGAAACACCATATATTTT.

The rearrangement links TRBV18 to TRBJ1-6; no clear D. The CDR3 spans 15 residues. Germline-derived CDR1 and CDR2 are KGHSH and LQKENI. Trimming cost V 3 bases and J 7 bases, with 13 bases left between them. CDR3 in amino acids: CASSPGRTQNSPLHF. In DNA, the CDR3 is TGTGCCAGCTCACCGGGCAGAACTCAGAATTCACCCCTCCACTTT.

The gene calls are TRBV7-8 and TRBJ1-4, with D possibly TRBD1 on 5 matching bases. The CDR3 length is 15 residues. V was pared by 1 base and J by 5 bases, with 11 bases between. Germline values: CDR1 SGHVS, CDR2 FQNEAQ. The CDR3 sequence is CASSLGTIDNEKLFF. The CDR3 bases are TGTGCCAGCAGCTTAGGGACAATCGACAATGAAAAACTGTTTTTT. The variable domain in full, completed from reference TRBV7-8 and TRBJ1-4, reads GAGVSQSPRYKVAKRGQDVALRCDPISGHVSLFWYQQALGQGPEFLTYFQNEAQLDKSGLPSDRFFAERPEGSVSTLKIQRTQQEDSAVYLCASSLGTIDNEKLFFGSGTQLSVL.

The chain has TRBV20-1 and TRBJ1-1; 7 positions match TRBD1. CDR3 size: 14 residues. Germline loops: CDR1 DFQATT, CDR2 SNEGSKA (reference sequence). V shed 3 bases and J 11 bases; nucleotides not matched to a gene: 15. For the CDR3, the DNA is TGCAGTGCTAGTCTGGTGACAGGACAGGTTGGGGCTTTCTTT. Amino acid sequence: CSASLVTGQVGAFF.

With regard to this clone: This same CDR3 is encoded by further DNA sequences in the sample. The rearrangement links TRBV18 to TRBJ1-1; the match to TRBD1 covers 9 bases. The CDR3 sequence is 14 residues long. Germline V gene data show CDR1 as KGHSH and CDR2 as LQKENI. J gave up 1 base and V 5 bases, and 2 bases lay outside the gene matches. For the CDR3, the DNA is TGTGCCAGCTCAAGGGACAGGGAGAACACTGAAGCTTTCTTT. Amino acid sequence: CASSRDRENTEAFF.

This clone was detected a few times. One end of the junction does not line up with germline, which may come from a read error. This chain uses TRBV6-2 or TRBV6-3 with TRBJ2-3, with a weak D call TRBD2 (6 bases). Germline V gene data show CDR1 as MNHEY and CDR2 as SVGEGT. This CDR3 has 13 residues. CDR3 sequence reads: CASNYPRDSTQYF. CDR3 DNA: TGCGCCAGCAATTACCCAAGGGACTCCACGCAGTATTTT.

This chain connects TRBV7-2 to TRBJ1-2, with a tentative D call TRBD1 (5 bases). V lost 0 bases and J 4 bases, leaving 12 bases between the germline ends. CDR1 and CDR2 (germline): SGHTA, FQGNSA. CDR3 length equals 15 residues. The CDR3 DNA reads as TGTGCCAGCAGCTTAGCCCGTACAGGCTCCTATGGCTACACCTTC. Its translation is CASSLARTGSYGYTF.

The chain carries TRBV3-1 (or the pseudogene TRBV3-2) and TRBJ1-2, with D possibly matching TRBD1 (5 bases). The CDR3 is 14 amino acids. V was trimmed by 2 bases and J by 4 bases, leaving 11 bases between them. The germline gives CDR1 LGHDT, CDR2 YNNKEL (reference sequence). The CDR3 sequence is CASSQQGFIYGYTF. The CDR3 bases are TGTGCCAGCAGCCAACAGGGATTTATCTATGGCTACACCTTC.

The V gene is TRBV7-2, the J gene TRBJ2-7, with 7 nucleotides matching TRBD2. The length of the CDR3 is 14 residues. In germline, CDR1 is SGHTA, CDR2 FQGNSA. Unmatched junction bases numbered 4, after V lost 1 base and J lost 4 bases. The CDR3 DNA reads as TGTGCCAGCAGCTTAGTGCGGGAGACATACGAGCAGTACTTC. Translating gives CASSLVRETYEQYF.

This clone was observed many times. The CDR3 spells CASSQEEMDLRGPQYF. In nucleotides, the CDR3 is TGTGCCAGCAGCCAAGAAGAAATGGACCTAAGAGGGCCGCAGTATTTT. J is TRBJ2-3 and V is TRBV4-2; D may be TRBD2 (5 bases). CDR1 is LGHNA and CDR2 is YNFKEQ in the germline V gene. This CDR3 contains 16 residues. The V end was cut by 0 bases, the J end by 10 bases, with 20 bases between.

The chain couples TRBV28 to TRBJ2-1; TRBD2 agrees at 14 bases. The CDR3 totals 16 residues. Germline V gene data show CDR1 as MDHEN and CDR2 as SYDVKM. V gave up 3 bases and J gave up 6 bases; unmatched junction bases: 4. The CDR3 DNA reads TGTGCCAGCAGTTTCACGGGACTAGCGGGGGTCAATGAGCAGTTCTTC. Its translation: CASSFTGLAGVNEQFF. The whole variable domain, remainder taken from reference TRBV28 and TRBJ2-1, is DVKVTQSSRYLVKRTGEKVFLECVQDMDHENMFWYRQDPGLGLRLIYFSYDVKMKEKGDIPEGYSVSREKKERFSLILESASTNQTSMYLCASSFTGLAGVNEQFFGPGTRLTVL.

This clone was seen a handful of times. The chain combines TRBV6-5 with TRBJ1-2, with D unresolved. Trimming left V 0 bases short and J 7 bases short, with 9 bases between. The CDR3 spans 13 residues. CDR1 MNHEY and CDR2 SVGAGI come from the germline V gene. CDR3 bases: TGTGCCAGCAGTTACTCCCTAGCGGGTGGCTACACCTTC. Translated: CASSYSLAGGYTF.

The chain is built from TRBV6-5 and TRBJ1-5, with D unresolved. There are 13 residues in the CDR3. Germline CDR1 reads MNHEY; CDR2 reads SVGAGI. Trimming stripped 4 bases from V and 4 bases from J, with 8 bases between. The CDR3 reads CASSLAGNQPQHF. The CDR3 coding sequence is TGTGCCAGCAGTTTAGCCGGGAATCAGCCCCAGCATTTT.

V and J are TRBV6-6 and TRBJ2-1, with 7 bases aligning to TRBD2. Germline loops: CDR1 MNHNY, CDR2 SVGAGI (reference sequence). The CDR3 extends over 12 amino acids. V was clipped by 5 bases and J by 9 bases; unmatched bases: 4. The CDR3 sequence is CASSVTGGEQFF. In DNA, the CDR3 is TGTGCCAGCAGTGTTACGGGGGGTGAGCAGTTCTTC.

The CDR3 protein is CASSIGRGLVGDEQFF. The CDR3 DNA follows: TGTGCCAGTAGTATAGGGAGAGGGCTAGTCGGCGATGAGCAGTTCTTC. The rearrangement joins TRBV19 to TRBJ2-1; TRBD2 might be the D (5 bases). This CDR3 has 16 residues. CDR1 is LNHDA, CDR2 SQIVND, per germline (reference sequence). The V end was cut by 1 base, the J end by 8 bases, with 18 bases between.

The chain carries TRBV29-1 and TRBJ1-2; D is possibly TRBD1 (5 bases). This CDR3 is 13 amino acids long. Germline values: CDR1 SQVTM, CDR2 ANQGSEA. The germline V and J ends were trimmed by 3 bases and 9 bases, with 17 bases remaining between them. Written as DNA, the CDR3 is TGCAGCGTTGATAAGGGGAACAGTATGAGCTACACCTTC. It is translated as CSVDKGNSMSYTF.

The chain has TRBV6-5 and TRBJ1-3, with D possibly matching TRBD1 (6 bases). The CDR3 runs to 14 residues. The germline CDR1 and CDR2 sequences are MNHEY and SVGAGI. Trimming removed 7 bases at V and 2 bases at J, with 12 bases between. The CDR3 sequence is CASKRGTTGNTIYF. The CDR3 DNA sequence: TGTGCCAGCAAGAGGGGGACAACTGGAAACACCATATATTTT.

This clone was detected once. The chain is built from TRBV5-4 and TRBJ2-3, with 10 bases identical to TRBD2. Trimming cost V 3 bases and J 2 bases; bases outside gene matches: 3. The germline CDR1 and CDR2 sequences are SGHNT and YYREEE (reference sequence). The CDR3 runs 15 residues. Here the CDR3 DNA reads TGTGCCAGCAGCTACGGGACTAGCGACACAGATACGCAGTATTTT. It encodes CASSYGTSDTDTQYF.